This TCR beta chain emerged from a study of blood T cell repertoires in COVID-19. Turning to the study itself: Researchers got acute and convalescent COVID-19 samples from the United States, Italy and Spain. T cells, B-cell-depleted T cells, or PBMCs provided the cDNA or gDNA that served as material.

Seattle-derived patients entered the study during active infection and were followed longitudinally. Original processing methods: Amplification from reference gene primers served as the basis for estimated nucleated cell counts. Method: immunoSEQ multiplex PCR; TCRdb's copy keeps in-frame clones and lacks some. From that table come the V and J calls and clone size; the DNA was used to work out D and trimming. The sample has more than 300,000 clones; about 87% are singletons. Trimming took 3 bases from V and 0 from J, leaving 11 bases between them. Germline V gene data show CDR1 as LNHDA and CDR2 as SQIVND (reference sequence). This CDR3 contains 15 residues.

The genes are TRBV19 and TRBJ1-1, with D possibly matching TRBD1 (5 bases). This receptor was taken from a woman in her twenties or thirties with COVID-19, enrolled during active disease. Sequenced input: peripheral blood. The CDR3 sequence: CASSMGSGLNTEAFF. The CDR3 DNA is TGTGCCAGTAGTATGGGTTCAGGGTTGAACACTGAAGCTTTCTTT.